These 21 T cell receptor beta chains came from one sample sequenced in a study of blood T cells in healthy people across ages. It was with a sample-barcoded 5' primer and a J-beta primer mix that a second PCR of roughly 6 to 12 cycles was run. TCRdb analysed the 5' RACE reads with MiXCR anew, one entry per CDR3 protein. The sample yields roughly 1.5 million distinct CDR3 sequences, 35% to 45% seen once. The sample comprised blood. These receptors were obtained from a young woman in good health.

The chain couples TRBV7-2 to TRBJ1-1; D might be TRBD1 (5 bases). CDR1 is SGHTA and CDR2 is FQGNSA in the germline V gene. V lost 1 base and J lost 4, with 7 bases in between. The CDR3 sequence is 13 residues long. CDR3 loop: CASSLGDFTEAFF. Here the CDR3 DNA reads TGTGCCAGCAGCTTAGGGGACTTCACTGAAGCTTTCTTT.

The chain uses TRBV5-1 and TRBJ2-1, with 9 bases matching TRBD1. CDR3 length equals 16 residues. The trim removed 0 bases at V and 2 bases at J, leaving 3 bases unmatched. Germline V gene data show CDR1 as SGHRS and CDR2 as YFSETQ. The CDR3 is CASSLEGQGTYNEQFF. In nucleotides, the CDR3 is TGCGCCAGCAGCTTGGAGGGACAGGGAACCTACAATGAGCAGTTCTTC.

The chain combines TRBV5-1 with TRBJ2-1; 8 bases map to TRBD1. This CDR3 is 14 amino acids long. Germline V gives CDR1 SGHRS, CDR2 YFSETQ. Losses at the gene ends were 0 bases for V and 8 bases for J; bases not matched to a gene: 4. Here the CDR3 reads CASSLVYRGDEQFF. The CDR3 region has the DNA TGCGCCAGCAGCTTGGTCTACAGGGGGGATGAGCAGTTCTTC.

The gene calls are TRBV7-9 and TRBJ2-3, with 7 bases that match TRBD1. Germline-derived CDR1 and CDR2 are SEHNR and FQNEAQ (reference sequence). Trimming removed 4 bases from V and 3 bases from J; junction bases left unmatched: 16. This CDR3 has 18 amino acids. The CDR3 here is CASSYNGRGQRITDTQYF. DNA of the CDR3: TGTGCCAGCAGCTATAATGGCCGGGGACAGAGGATAACAGATACGCAGTATTTT. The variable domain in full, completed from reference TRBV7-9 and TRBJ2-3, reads DTGVSQNPRHKITKRGQNVTFRCDPISEHNRLYWYRQTLGQGPEFLTYFQNEAQLEKSRLLSDRFSAERPKGSFSTLEIQRTEQGDSAMYLCASSYNGRGQRITDTQYFGPGTRLTVL.

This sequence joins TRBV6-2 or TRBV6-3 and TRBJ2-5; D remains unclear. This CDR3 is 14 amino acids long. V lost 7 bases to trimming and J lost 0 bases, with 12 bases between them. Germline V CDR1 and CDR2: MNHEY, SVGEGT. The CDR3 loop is CASTSRRNQETQYF. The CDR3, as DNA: TGTGCCAGCACATCCCGGAGAAACCAAGAGACCCAGTACTTC.

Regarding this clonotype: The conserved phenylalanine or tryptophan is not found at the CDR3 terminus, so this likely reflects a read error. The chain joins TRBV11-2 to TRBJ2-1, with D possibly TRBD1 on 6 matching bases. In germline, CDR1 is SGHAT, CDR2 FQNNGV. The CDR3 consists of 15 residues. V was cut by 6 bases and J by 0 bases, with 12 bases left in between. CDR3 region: CASRLQGSSYNEQFL. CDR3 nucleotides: TGTGCCAGCAGACTTCAGGGGAGCTCCTACAATGAGCAGTTCCTC.

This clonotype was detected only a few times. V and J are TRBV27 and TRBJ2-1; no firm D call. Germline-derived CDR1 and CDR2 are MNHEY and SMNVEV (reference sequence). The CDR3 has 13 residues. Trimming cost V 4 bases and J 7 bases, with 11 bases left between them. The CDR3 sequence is CASSSTPRNEQFF. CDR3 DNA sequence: TGTGCCAGCAGTTCCACCCCTCGGAATGAGCAGTTCTTC.

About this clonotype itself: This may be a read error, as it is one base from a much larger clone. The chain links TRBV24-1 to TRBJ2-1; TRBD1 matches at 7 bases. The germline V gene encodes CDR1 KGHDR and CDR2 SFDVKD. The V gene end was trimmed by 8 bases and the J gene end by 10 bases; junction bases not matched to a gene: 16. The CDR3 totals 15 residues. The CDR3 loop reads CATNQTRDSREEQFF. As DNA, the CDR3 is TGTGCCACCAACCAAACCAGGGACAGCCGAGAAGAGCAGTTCTTC.

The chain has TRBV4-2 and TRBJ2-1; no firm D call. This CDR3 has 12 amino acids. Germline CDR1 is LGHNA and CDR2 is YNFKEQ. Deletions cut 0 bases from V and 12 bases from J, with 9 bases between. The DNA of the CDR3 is TGTGCCAGCAGCCAAGATTCGGCTACGCAGTTCTTC. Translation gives CASSQDSATQFF.

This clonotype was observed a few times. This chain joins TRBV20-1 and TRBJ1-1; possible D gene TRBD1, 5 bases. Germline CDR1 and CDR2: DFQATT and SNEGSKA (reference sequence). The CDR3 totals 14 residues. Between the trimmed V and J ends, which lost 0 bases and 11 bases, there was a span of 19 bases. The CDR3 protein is CSARDFRTLGPAFF. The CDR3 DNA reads TGCAGTGCTAGAGATTTTAGGACACTGGGTCCGGCTTTCTTT.

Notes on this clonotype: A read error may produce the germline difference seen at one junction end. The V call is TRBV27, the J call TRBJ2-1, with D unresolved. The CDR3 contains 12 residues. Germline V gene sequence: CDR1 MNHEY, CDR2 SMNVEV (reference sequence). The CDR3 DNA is TGTGCCAGCAGTTTGATCGGTAATGAGCGGTTCTTC. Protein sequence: CASSLIGNERFF.

The CDR3 DNA sequence: TGCGCCAGCAGCCACCGCAATAATGAAAAACTGTTTTTT. Amino acids: CASSHRNNEKLFF. The chain has TRBV4-1 and TRBJ1-4; D not resolved. V was trimmed by 3 bases and J by 4 bases, leaving 6 bases between them. Germline V gene lookup returns CDR1 MGHRA and CDR2 YSYEKL. The CDR3 extends over 13 amino acids.

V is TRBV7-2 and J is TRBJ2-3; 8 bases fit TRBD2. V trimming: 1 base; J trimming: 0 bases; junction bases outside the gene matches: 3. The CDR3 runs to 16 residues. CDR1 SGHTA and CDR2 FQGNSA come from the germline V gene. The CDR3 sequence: CASSLGTSLSTDTQYF. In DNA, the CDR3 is TGTGCCAGCAGCTTAGGGACTAGCCTTAGCACAGATACGCAGTATTTT.

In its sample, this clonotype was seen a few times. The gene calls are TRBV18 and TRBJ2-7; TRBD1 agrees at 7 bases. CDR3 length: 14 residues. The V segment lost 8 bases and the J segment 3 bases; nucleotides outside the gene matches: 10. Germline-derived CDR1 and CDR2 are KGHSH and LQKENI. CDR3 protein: CASSPRTGHYEQYF. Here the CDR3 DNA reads TGTGCCAGCAGCCCGCGGACAGGACACTACGAGCAGTACTTC.

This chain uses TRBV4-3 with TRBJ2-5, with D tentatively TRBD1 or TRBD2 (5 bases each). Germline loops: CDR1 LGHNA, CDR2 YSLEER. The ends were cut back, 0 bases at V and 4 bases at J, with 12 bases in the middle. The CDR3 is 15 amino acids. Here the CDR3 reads CASSQEYWGSETQYF. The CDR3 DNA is TGCGCCAGCAGCCAAGAGTATTGGGGGTCAGAGACCCAGTACTTC.

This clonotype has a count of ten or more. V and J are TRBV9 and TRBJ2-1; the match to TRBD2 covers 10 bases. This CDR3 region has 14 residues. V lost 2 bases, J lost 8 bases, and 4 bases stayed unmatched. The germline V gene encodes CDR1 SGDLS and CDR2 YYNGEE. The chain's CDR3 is CASSVASGSYEQFF. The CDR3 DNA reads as TGTGCCAGCAGCGTTGCTAGCGGGAGCTATGAGCAGTTCTTC. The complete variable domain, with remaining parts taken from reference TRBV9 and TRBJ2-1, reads DSGVTQTPKHLITATGQRVTLRCSPRSGDLSVYWYQQSLDQGLQFLIQYYNGEERAKGNILERFSAQQFPDLHSELNLSSLELGDSALYFCASSVASGSYEQFFGPGTRLTVL.

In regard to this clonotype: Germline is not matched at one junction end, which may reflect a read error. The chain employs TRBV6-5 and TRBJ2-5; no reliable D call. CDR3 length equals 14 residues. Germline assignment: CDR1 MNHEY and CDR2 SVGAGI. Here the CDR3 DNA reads TGTGCCAGCGGTTACGGACGGAATCAAGAGACCCAGTACTTC. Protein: CASGYGRNQETQYF.

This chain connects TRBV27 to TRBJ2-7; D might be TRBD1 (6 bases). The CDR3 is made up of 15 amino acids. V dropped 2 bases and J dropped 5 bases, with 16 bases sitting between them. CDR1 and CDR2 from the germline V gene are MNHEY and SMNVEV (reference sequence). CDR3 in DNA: TGTGCCAGCAGTTTACCTCGGGGCAGGGGTAACGAGCAGTACTTC. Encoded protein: CASSLPRGRGNEQYF.

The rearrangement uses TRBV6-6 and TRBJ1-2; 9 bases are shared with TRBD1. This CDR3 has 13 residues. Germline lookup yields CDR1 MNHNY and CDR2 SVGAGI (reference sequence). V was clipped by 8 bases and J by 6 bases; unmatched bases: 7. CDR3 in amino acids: CASSITGGDGYTF. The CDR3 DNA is TGTGCCAGCTCAATAACAGGGGGCGATGGCTACACCTTC.

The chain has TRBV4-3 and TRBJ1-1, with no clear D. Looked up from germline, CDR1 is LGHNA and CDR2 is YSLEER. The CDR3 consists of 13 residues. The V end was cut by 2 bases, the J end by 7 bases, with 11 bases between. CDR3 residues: CASSQFGIGEAFF. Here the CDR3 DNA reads TGCGCCAGCAGCCAATTTGGGATAGGTGAAGCTTTCTTT.

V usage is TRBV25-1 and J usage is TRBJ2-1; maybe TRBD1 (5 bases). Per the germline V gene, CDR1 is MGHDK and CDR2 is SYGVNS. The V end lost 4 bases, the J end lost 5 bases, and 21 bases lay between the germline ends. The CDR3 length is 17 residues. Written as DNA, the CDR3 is TGTGCCAGCAGTGGACAAGTTGTGGGGCCGGACGACAATGAGCAGTTCTTC. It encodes CASSGQVVGPDDNEQFF.